This paragraph reports one TCR beta chain. Antigen: not known. The protocol was immunoSEQ multiplex PCR, while the TCRdb copy is restricted to in-frame clones and leaves out a portion. The profile shows around 57,000 clones, about 89% of them singletons. These data come from a study of identifying expanded T cells in peripheral blood. Study-level findings and limits: Variance in clone template counts between roughly two-week samples significantly increased with total template count across all healthy donors.

Trimming pared 1 base from V and 6 bases from J, leaving 9 bases between. This CDR3 comprises 13 residues. CDR1 is SGHTA, CDR2 FQGNSA, per germline. During the collection period, no donor immune events like infections were recorded. Sample: blood. This sequence joins TRBV7-2 and TRBJ1-2; D not resolved. This clonotype originated in a person aged 18 to 70 in good health. CDR3 nucleotide sequence: TGTGCCAGCAGCTTAGTGACATCTAATGGCTACACCTTC. This codes for CASSLVTSNGYTF.